This T cell receptor beta chain was identified during a study of vaccination effects on CD4 cells after COVID-19. Libraries were prepared by immunoSEQ multiplex PCR; TCRdb keeps only in-frame clonotypes and omits some of them. The table has tens of thousands of clones, 68% seen once. CD4+ T cells were isolated after around ten days of culture. Regarding this clone: Its specificity is not known.

Germline-derived CDR1 and CDR2 are SGHNT and YENEEA. Trimming left V 5 bases short and J 4 bases short, with 15 bases between. CDR3 length: 16 amino acids. This chain uses TRBV11-3 with TRBJ1-6, with D possibly being TRBD1 (6 bases). This sample comprised CD4+ T cells from PBMCs cultured without peptide, obtained before COVID-19 vaccination. This receptor was obtained from a human donor who received a COVID-19 vaccine. CDR3: CASSAVDRPYNSPLHF. The CDR3 DNA is TGTGCCAGCAGCGCTGTCGACAGGCCATATAATTCACCCCTCCACTTT.